A selection of T cell receptor beta chains follows, all from one sample in a study of blood T cell repertoires in COVID-19. Repertoires were generated with immunoSEQ multiplex PCR, while TCRdb's copy carries only in-frame clones and drops some. The sample shows around 100,000 clones, around 84% of them seen only once. Sequences were obtained from peripheral blood. Every receptor here comes from a man aged 40-55 years with acute or convalescent COVID-19. CDR3s include the opening cysteine and the closing phenylalanine or tryptophan. D genes are given only for firm matches. Clone size appears in some rows only: once, few, many, or a class for an expanded clone.

V gene	D gene	J gene	clone size	CDR3 DNA	CDR3 protein
TRBV7-9	TRBD1	TRBJ2-4	.	TGTGCCAGCAGCTTCTCCGGGACAGGGACGTACTTC	CASSFSGTGTYF
TRBV5-6	.	TRBJ1-5	.	TGTGCCAGCAGCTCGGGACAACACAGTCAGCCCCAGCATTTT	CASSSGQHSQPQHF
TRBV9	.	TRBJ2-3	.	TGTGCCAGCAACCGGGACTCCACTAGCACAGATACGCAGTATTTT	CASNRDSTSTDTQYF
TRBV3-1/TRBV3-2	.	TRBJ1-4	.	TGTGCCAGCCAGCCACGGGGTGGCGAAAAACTGTTTTTT	CASQPRGGEKLFF
TRBV4-2	.	TRBJ2-7	few	TGTGCCAGCAGCCATACAGGGATGGGTACGTACGAGCAGTACTTC	CASSHTGMGTYEQYF
TRBV28	.	TRBJ1-3	few	TGTGCCAGCAGTTTAGGGGGGTCTGGAAACACCATATATTTT	CASSLGGSGNTIYF
TRBV15	.	TRBJ2-3	once	TGTGCCACCAGCAGAGATTTCGGGAGCACAGATACGCAGTATTTT	CATSRDFGSTDTQYF
TRBV3-1/TRBV3-2	.	TRBJ2-2	.	TGTGCCAGCAGCCAATCAGTGGTGATGATCGGGGAGCTGTTTTTT	CASSQSVVMIGELFF
TRBV5-1	TRBD1	TRBJ2-2	.	TGCGCCAGCAGCCGGACAGGGCCTGGGGAGCTGTTTTTT	CASSRTGPGELFF
TRBV6-5	.	TRBJ1-2	.	TGTGCCAGCAGTCCACAGGGAGCATACTATGGCTACACCTTC	CASSPQGAYYGYTF
TRBV29-1	.	TRBJ2-1	.	TGCAGCGTTGGAGCCAGGGATGAGCAGTTCTTC	CSVGARDEQFF
TRBV6-5	TRBD1	TRBJ2-2	.	TGTGCCAGCAGCCCGACAGGGCGTGGGACCGGGGAGCTGTTTTTT	CASSPTGRGTGELFF
TRBV19	TRBD1	TRBJ1-5	.	TGTGCCAGTAGGGGACAGACACGCAATCAGCCCCAGCATTTT	CASRGQTRNQPQHF
TRBV3-1/TRBV3-2	.	TRBJ2-2	many	TGTGCCAGCAGCCTTTGGGGCAGCCGGGACACCGGGGAGCTGTTTTTT	CASSLWGSRDTGELFF
TRBV15	.	TRBJ1-6	.	TGTGCCACCAGCAGAGGAAGCGGGACCCGGGATTCACCCCTCCACTTT	CATSRGSGTRDSPLHF
TRBV12-5	TRBD2	TRBJ2-3	.	TGTGCTAGTGGCTCCGGGACTAGAGCAGATACGCAGTATTTT	CASGSGTRADTQYF
TRBV28	.	TRBJ1-1	.	TGTGCCAGCAGTACCAGGGGATTCGCTGAAGCTTTCTTT	CASSTRGFAEAFF
TRBV27	.	TRBJ2-1	.	TGTGCCAGCAGTTTACTCCAGCTCGGGTACAATGAGCAGTTCTTC	CASSLLQLGYNEQFF
TRBV4-3	.	TRBJ1-3	.	TGCGCCAGCAGCCAAGCGGTCAAAGCTGGAAACACCATATATTTT	CASSQAVKAGNTIYF
TRBV9	TRBD1	TRBJ2-3	.	TGTGCCAGCAGCACGGACAGGGGGATCGGCACAGATACGCAGTATTTT	CASSTDRGIGTDTQYF
TRBV28	.	TRBJ1-3	.	TGTGCCAGCAGCCGCTACGGGTACTCTGGAAACACCATATATTTT	CASSRYGYSGNTIYF
TRBV5-8	TRBD2	TRBJ2-2	few	TGTGCCAGCAGCGGGGGGGCGCTAGCGGGCGCCGGGGAGCTGTTTTTT	CASSGGALAGAGELFF
TRBV28	TRBD2	TRBJ2-7	.	TGTGCCAGCAGTTTACCGGGACTAGCGGGACCCGAGCAGTACTTC	CASSLPGLAGPEQYF
TRBV6-4	.	TRBJ2-1	.	TGTGCCAGCAGAGGGGGGGGACCCACCAATGAGCAGTTCTTC	CASRGGGPTNEQFF
TRBV7-3	TRBD1	TRBJ2-2	.	TGTGCCAGCAGCCTTCAGGGGGCCACCGGGGAGCTGTTTTTT	CASSLQGATGELFF
TRBV6-5	TRBD2	TRBJ2-3	.	TGTGCCAGCAGATTAGCGGGAGGGCCAACAGATACGCAGTATTTT	CASRLAGGPTDTQYF
TRBV7-6	TRBD2	TRBJ2-1	.	TGTGCCAGCAGCCCAATTAGCGGGGACTACAATGAGCAGTTCTTC	CASSPISGDYNEQFF
TRBV6-5	.	TRBJ2-5	.	TGTGCCAGCAGTTACTCGATCTATTATAACCGGGAGACCCAGTACTTC	CASSYSIYYNRETQYF
TRBV15	TRBD2	TRBJ2-1	.	TGTGCCACCAGCAGATCACTCCGAGCGGGGGGGTACAATGAGCAGTTCTTC	CATSRSLRAGGYNEQFF
TRBV6-8	.	TRBJ1-2	.	TGTGCCAGCAGTTACTTGGGCAGCAACTATGGCTACACCTTC	CASSYLGSNYGYTF
TRBV7-2	.	TRBJ1-6	.	TGTGCCAGCAGCCCCGCGAGCCGCTATAATTCACCCCTCCACTTT	CASSPASRYNSPLHF
TRBV19	.	TRBJ1-1	.	TGTGCCAGTAGTGCTTGGACAGCGCTAGGCACTGAAGCTTTCTTT	CASSAWTALGTEAFF
TRBV11-2	TRBD2	TRBJ2-1	few	TGTGCCAGCAGACCAAGCGGGGGGGCAGGCAATGAGCAGTTCTTC	CASRPSGGAGNEQFF
TRBV2	.	TRBJ2-4	.	TGTGCCAGCAGGAAGTCGGGAGCAGGAGGTGCCAAAAACATTCAGTACTTC	CASRKSGAGGAKNIQYF
TRBV27	.	TRBJ1-5	.	TGTGCCAGCAGTTTAAGGGGCGCGGGACAGCCCCAGCATTTT	CASSLRGAGQPQHF
TRBV6-5	TRBD1	TRBJ2-1	.	TGTGCCAGCAGTTACGACAGGGGCAATGAGCAGTTCTTC	CASSYDRGNEQFF
TRBV30	TRBD1	TRBJ1-1	.	TGTGCCTGGAGAGGACAGGGATTGAGCACTGAAGCTTTCTTT	CAWRGQGLSTEAFF
TRBV28	TRBD2	TRBJ2-7	.	TGTGCCAGCAGTTTAATAGGGGCGGGAGGTTCTAGCGAGCAGTACTTC	CASSLIGAGGSSEQYF
TRBV11-1	.	TRBJ2-7	.	TGTGCCAGCAGCCCACAGGGTATCGGCCCTTACGAGCAGTACTTC	CASSPQGIGPYEQYF
TRBV24-1	TRBD2	TRBJ2-1	.	TGTGCCACCAGTGAACCTACCGGGACTAGCGGTTCTTACAATGAGCAGTTCTTC	CATSEPTGTSGSYNEQFF
TRBV6-2/TRBV6-3	TRBD2	TRBJ2-2	.	TGTGCCAGCAGCCGCGGGGGGGAAACCGGGGAGCTGTTTTTT	CASSRGGETGELFF
TRBV5-1	.	TRBJ2-1	.	TGCGCCAGCAGCGGTGGGGGGATTGGTAGCTCCTACAATGAGCAGTTCTTC	CASSGGGIGSSYNEQFF
TRBV3-1/TRBV3-2	.	TRBJ1-4	.	TGTGCCAGCAGCCCGCGACAGTATGAAAAACTGTTTTTT	CASSPRQYEKLFF
TRBV6-5	TRBD1	TRBJ2-3	once	TGTGCCAGCAGCCCGAGGGACAGGCGAAAGGATACGCAGTATTTT	CASSPRDRRKDTQYF
TRBV9	.	TRBJ2-7	.	TGTGCCAGCAGCGTAGGGCAGGCGAGCTCCTACGAGCAGTACTTC	CASSVGQASSYEQYF